This T cell receptor beta chain was retrieved from a study of CD8 T cells in Susac syndrome. cDNA came from around 0.5 to 1 ug RNA primed by random hexamers. Across 54 Vbeta and 13 Jbeta, immunoSEQ multiplex PCR amplified TCR beta CDR3. Via MiXCR, TCRdb re-called the immunoSEQ multiplex PCR reads, giving one row per CDR3 protein. The repertoire holds over 200,000 distinct CDR3 sequences, roughly 94% seen once, with about 0.08% in the top ten. There are 14 residues in the CDR3. From germline, CDR1 is MNHNY and CDR2 SVGAGI (reference sequence). V was trimmed by 7 bases and J by 5 bases, leaving 17 bases between them. The authors negatively isolated CD8+ and CD4+ T cells and FACS-enriched TEMRA cells.

The receptor's source is a human donor with multiple sclerosis. This chain uses TRBV6-6 with TRBJ1-2; D gene ambiguous. The sample comprised CD4+ T cells from PBMCs. The CDR3 DNA is TGTGCCAGCACCAGAGCCGCGGCGGCTTATGGCTACACCTTC. It is translated as CASTRAAAAYGYTF.